What follows describes a single TCR beta chain. These data originate in a study of tumor-infiltrating lymphocytes in primary liver carcinoma. The wider study: Primary liver carcinoma in the patients was surgically resected. Each of the growths was stage T1-T3 N0M0, extending roughly 4.2 to 11 cm across. Roughly 3.5 to 7.5 million productive TCRbeta reads were obtained per sample, with similar numbers across tissue types.

CDR3 length: 15 residues. The V gene's germline CDR1 is SGHAT and CDR2 FQNNGV. V lost 6 bases and J lost 5, with 20 bases in between. Alongside blood RNA obtained from unsorted whole blood, germline DNA was also extracted. The researchers produced TCR beta cDNA from approximately 540 ng total RNA with a constant-region primer. Library construction for TCR beta comprised three nested multiplex PCR rounds performed with slightly modified ARM-PCR. Forward primers for TRBV1-TRBV30 and a C-beta reverse primer served the first two PCR rounds, at roughly 10 cycles each. TCRdb itself ran the multiplex PCR reads through MiXCR, one entry per CDR3 protein. The repertoire has about 330,000 distinct CDR3 sequences, 65% of them found once; the top ten carry 5.5% to 8%.

This TCR came from a man aged 35-49 years with primary liver carcinoma and hepatitis B virus infection. The sequenced sample consisted of peripheral blood. The chain combines TRBV11-2 with TRBJ2-7; tentatively, D is TRBD1 (6 bases). The CDR3 spells CASSVTGLGSDEQYF. The CDR3 nucleotides are TGTGCCAGCAGTGTTACAGGGTTGGGGTCCGACGAGCAGTACTTC.